What follows are 18 T cell receptor beta chains derived from one specimen sequenced in a study of T cell repertoires in cytomegalovirus infection (dated by TCRdb to the late 2010s). Reads for this sample came from an Illumina HiSeq 1500. TCRdb reran the public reads through fastp at Q25 and MiXCR, keeping productive beta chains. Rows merge per CDR3 protein into single entries with the most common DNA and genes. The sample records approximately 500,000 distinct CDR3 sequences, about 11% of which are singletons. The top ten clones comprise roughly 10% of the sample. Input material: PBMCs. The source is a human donor in good health (CMV status not recorded). Some clones in this sample may be carry-over from other donors' samples.

The chain combines TRBV6-6 with TRBJ1-1; D not resolved. Germline V gives CDR1 MNHNY, CDR2 SVGAGI (reference sequence). CDR3 length equals 15 residues. V was trimmed by 6 bases and J by 2 bases, leaving 16 bases between them. The CDR3 nucleotides read TGTGCCAGCAGGAGAATAGAAGGGTCCAACACTGAAGCTTTCTTT. Translated, it gives CASRRIEGSNTEAFF.

In its sample, this clonotype was seen many times. The chain couples TRBV5-1 to TRBJ2-6; D ambiguous. With 3 bases removed from V and 0 bases from J, the gap between germline ends came to 10 bases. The length of the CDR3 is 16 residues. The V gene's germline CDR1 is SGHRS and CDR2 YFSETQ. The CDR3 is CASSSVLSSGANVLTF. The DNA of the CDR3 is TGCGCCAGCAGCTCCGTGCTAAGCTCTGGGGCCAACGTCCTGACTTTC.

This clonotype was seen repeatedly, ten times or more. The chain combines TRBV11-3 with TRBJ1-2; weak D call: TRBD1 (5 bases). This CDR3 contains 16 residues. The germline V gene encodes CDR1 SGHNT and CDR2 YENEEA. Trimming left V 5 bases short and J 7 bases short, with 23 bases between. Written as DNA, the CDR3 is TGTGCCAGCAGCCCCCCTGGGGCGGCAGTGTCGGGTGGCTACACCTTC. The encoded protein is CASSPPGAAVSGGYTF.

This clonotype has a count of ten or more. The V and J genes are TRBV6-1 and TRBJ2-4; TRBD1 matches 7 bases. The ends lost 6 bases at V and 5 bases at J; junction bases unmatched: 16. Per the germline V gene, CDR1 is MNHNS and CDR2 is SASEGT. The length of the CDR3 is 17 residues. The CDR3 protein is CASRSSNYRGGENIQYF. The CDR3 nucleotides are TGTGCCAGCAGGTCTTCAAACTACAGGGGTGGCGAAAACATTCAGTACTTC.

This clonotype was seen ten or more times. The chain recombines TRBV27 with TRBJ1-1; 10 bases align to TRBD1. V dropped 5 bases and J dropped 5; count of bases not matched to a gene: 8. Germline V gene sequence: CDR1 MNHEY, CDR2 SMNVEV (reference sequence). The CDR3 has 15 residues. CDR3 sequence reads: CASSGDRGTITEAFF. CDR3 coding DNA: TGTGCCAGCAGTGGGGACAGGGGAACGATAACTGAAGCTTTCTTT.

J is TRBJ2-7 and V is TRBV4-2; no reliable D call. The CDR3 covers 16 residues. Trimming removed 3 bases at V and 0 bases at J, with 15 bases between. Germline CDR1 is LGHNA and CDR2 is YNFKEQ. This CDR3 reads CASSHPNGGTSYEQYF. The CDR3, as DNA: TGTGCCAGCAGCCACCCGAACGGCGGCACCTCCTACGAGCAGTACTTC.

This clonotype has a count of ten or more. The chain carries TRBV7-3 and TRBJ1-1, with D unclear. There are 13 residues in the CDR3. Trimming removed 5 bases at V and 8 bases at J, with 15 bases between. Looked up from germline, CDR1 is SGHTA and CDR2 is FQGTGA. CDR3 sequence: CASSPLGVREAFF. The CDR3 nucleotides are TGTGCCAGCAGCCCCCTGGGCGTCAGAGAAGCTTTCTTT.

At least ten counts were recorded for this clonotype. The J gene is TRBJ1-2, the V gene TRBV12-5, with 7 positions matching TRBD1. There are 15 residues in the CDR3. The V segment lost 7 bases and the J segment 4 bases; nucleotides outside the gene matches: 12. Germline lookup yields CDR1 LGHNT and CDR2 FRNRAP. CDR3 bases: TGTGCTAGTGCCCCGCGCGGACAGGAGAGCTATGGCTACACCTTC. It yields the protein CASAPRGQESYGYTF.

This clonotype came up many times. The V and J genes are TRBV7-2 and TRBJ1-5, with D tentatively TRBD1 (5 bases). The length of the CDR3 is 15 residues. The V gene lost 5 bases and the J gene lost 4 bases, with 15 bases spanning the gap. The germline CDR1 and CDR2 sequences are SGHTA and FQGNSA. DNA for the CDR3: TGTGCCAGCAGCCAAGAGGGGTTACGGAATCAGCCCCAGCATTTT. Protein product: CASSQEGLRNQPQHF.

This clonotype was detected many times. The rearrangement joins TRBV12-3 or TRBV12-4 to TRBJ2-5; 11 bases match TRBD2. This CDR3 comprises 13 residues. Trimming took 7 bases from V and 4 from J; bases not matched to a gene: 2. In nucleotides, the CDR3 is TGTGCCAGCACCCTAGCGGGAGGAGAGACCCAGTACTTC. Translation: CASTLAGGETQYF.

The table lists this clonotype with many counts. The rearrangement joins TRBV7-8 to TRBJ2-1; the match to TRBD2 covers 9 bases. The CDR3 contains 14 residues. V was pared by 9 bases and J by 7 bases, with 10 bases of the junction left unmatched. From germline, CDR1 is SGHVS and CDR2 FQNEAQ. The CDR3 coding sequence is TGTGCCAGTTTCGTTAGCGGGAGAGAGAATGAGCAGTTCTTC. Its translation is CASFVSGRENEQFF.

This clonotype has only a few counts. This rearrangement joins TRBV20-1 to TRBJ2-3; TRBD2 aligns across 7 bases. The V and J ends lost 1 base and 0 bases, in that order; junction bases with no gene match: 4. CDR1 and CDR2 (germline): DFQATT, SNEGSKA (reference sequence). This CDR3 region has 15 residues. The CDR3 DNA follows: TGCAGTGCTAGAGTTAGCGGGTCGAGCACAGATACGCAGTATTTT. It specifies CSARVSGSSTDTQYF.

This clonotype was counted a few times. The CDR3: CASSLVIAGAEETQYF. Here the CDR3 DNA reads TGCGCCAGCAGCTTGGTGATAGCGGGGGCCGAGGAGACCCAGTACTTC. V gene TRBV5-1 combines with J gene TRBJ2-5, with 9 bases fitting TRBD2. The V gene end was trimmed by 0 bases and the J gene end by 5 bases; junction bases not matched to a gene: 8. The CDR3 length is 16 residues. Germline loops: CDR1 SGHRS, CDR2 YFSETQ.

The rearrangement uses TRBV20-1 and TRBJ2-7; TRBD2 matches 10 bases. Germline V CDR1 and CDR2: DFQATT, SNEGSKA (reference sequence). The CDR3 has 20 residues. V shed 0 bases and J 6 bases; nucleotides not matched to a gene: 23. CDR3 amino acids: CSARDPPSGRNNYIGFEQYF. Here the CDR3 DNA reads TGCAGTGCTAGAGATCCCCCTAGCGGGAGAAATAATTACATCGGTTTCGAGCAGTACTTC.

This clonotype has more than one count but fewer than ten. V is TRBV29-1 and J is TRBJ1-4; D is perhaps TRBD1 (5 bases). The V gene's germline CDR1 is SQVTM and CDR2 ANQGSEA. V dropped 6 bases and J dropped 3 bases, with 14 bases sitting between them. The CDR3 length is 14 residues. This chain's CDR3 is CSVRDQGSNEKLFF. In DNA, the CDR3 is TGCAGCGTCAGGGACCAGGGTTCTAATGAAAAACTGTTTTTT.

The chain couples TRBV18 to TRBJ1-5; 9 bases are shared with TRBD1. Germline V gives CDR1 KGHSH, CDR2 LQKENI. The CDR3 is 17 residues long. With 3 bases clipped from V and 3 bases from J, the junction kept 9 bases outside the gene matches. The CDR3 is CASSPGWGQGTNQPQHF. The CDR3, as DNA: TGTGCCAGCTCACCGGGGTGGGGACAGGGAACCAATCAGCCCCAGCATTTT.

J is TRBJ2-3 and V is TRBV30; 7 nucleotides match TRBD2. V lost 2 bases, J lost 4 bases, and 9 bases stayed unmatched. Germline lookup yields CDR1 GTSNPN and CDR2 SVGIG (reference sequence). The CDR3 spans 15 residues. CDR3 sequence (DNA): TGTGCCTGGAGTTTCGCTAGCGGAGGGTCAGATACGCAGTATTTT. This encodes CAWSFASGGSDTQYF.

At least ten counts were recorded for this clonotype. This rearrangement joins TRBV27 to TRBJ1-6; 7 bases agree with TRBD1. Trimming removed 4 bases from V and 9 bases from J; junction bases left unmatched: 6. The CDR3 runs 14 residues. In germline, CDR1 is MNHEY, CDR2 SMNVEV (reference sequence). The CDR3: CASSSQGQGSPLHF. CDR3 DNA sequence: TGTGCCAGCAGTTCACAGGGGCAGGGTTCACCCCTCCACTTT.